Below, 15 T cell receptor beta chains from the same sample are listed, as sequenced in a study of T cells in Graves' hyperthyroidism and ophthalmopathy. The CDR3 regions of TCR beta were amplified from RNA transcripts. RT-PCR in the first round (using the HTBI primer set) targeted the TCR CDR3. TCRdb redid the calling of the multiplex PCR reads with MiXCR, one entry per CDR3 protein. Of under 500,000 distinct CDR3 sequences listed, more than 13% are singletons. Sequencing was performed on blood. The receptors shown here come from a man between 50 and 59 years old with Graves' ophthalmopathy.

This rearrangement joins TRBV18 to TRBJ1-5, with 8 bases that match TRBD1. The CDR3 is made up of 16 amino acids. Trimming removed 3 bases from V and 6 bases from J; junction bases left unmatched: 10. Germline loops: CDR1 KGHSH, CDR2 LQKENI. The CDR3 nucleotides are TGTGCCAGCTCACCGAACAGGGGGAAAGGTTTTCAGCCCCAGCATTTT. As protein: CASSPNRGKGFQPQHF.

This clonotype has at least ten counts. V is TRBV5-5 and J is TRBJ2-1; 10 bases match TRBD2. V was pared by 3 bases and J by 0 bases, with 12 bases of the junction left unmatched. The germline CDR1 and CDR2 sequences are SGHKS and YYEKEE (reference sequence). This CDR3 contains 19 residues. The CDR3 coding sequence is TGTGCCAGCAGCTGGGGCCGGACTAGCGGTACAAGCTCCTACAATGAGCAGTTCTTC. This sequence encodes CASSWGRTSGTSSYNEQFF. Based on the CDR3 plus reference TRBV5-5 and TRBJ2-1, the full variable domain is DAGVTQSPTHLIKTRGQQVTLRCSPISGHKSVSWYQQVLGQGPQFIFQYYEKEERGRGNFPDRFSARQFPNYSSELNVNALLLGDSALYLCASSWGRTSGTSSYNEQFFGPGTRLTVL.

On this clonotype: One end of the junction does not line up with germline, which may come from a read error. This chain uses TRBV5-1 with TRBJ2-1; D is perhaps TRBD1 (5 bases). This CDR3 is built from 14 residues. Germline CDR1 is SGHRS and CDR2 is YFSETQ. The CDR3 DNA is TGCGCCAGTGGCCAGGGATCCCCCTACAGTGAGCAGTTCTTC. Its protein is CASGQGSPYSEQFF.

This clonotype turned up a few times. The rearrangement links TRBV7-9 to TRBJ1-3; D is ambiguous. The V gene's germline CDR1 is SEHNR and CDR2 FQNEAQ (reference sequence). CDR3 length: 14 amino acids. V gave up 3 bases and J gave up 1 base, with 7 bases separating them. The CDR3 region has the DNA TGTGCCAGCAGCTTTCAGGAATCTGGAAACACCATATATTTT. Residues: CASSFQESGNTIYF.

The DNA for the CDR3 is TGCGCCAGCAGCTTTGATGTTCAACTCACAGATACGCAGTATTTT. It translates to CASSFDVQLTDTQYF. The gene calls are TRBV5-1 and TRBJ2-3, with no clear D. Germline CDR1 reads SGHRS; CDR2 reads YFSETQ. The CDR3 length is 15 residues. Trimming pared 2 bases from V and 2 bases from J, leaving 12 bases between.

This clonotype occurred a few times. The chain uses TRBV14 and TRBJ2-3; D possibly corresponds to TRBD2 (5 bases). CDR3 length equals 16 residues. The V and J ends lost 1 base and 0 bases respectively, with 11 bases between them. Germline CDR1 and CDR2: SGHDN and FVKESK. CDR3 DNA sequence: TGTGCCAGCAGCCAAGTCCGGGGTACTAGCACAGATACGCAGTATTTT. Protein product: CASSQVRGTSTDTQYF.

Ten or more counts support this clonotype. The chain is built from TRBV24-1 and TRBJ1-1; TRBD1 matches at 10 bases. The germline V gene encodes CDR1 KGHDR and CDR2 SFDVKD. V gave up 10 bases and J gave up 3 bases; unmatched junction bases: 7. The CDR3 totals 14 residues. The chain's CDR3 is CATRGQGVDTEAFF. The CDR3 bases are TGTGCCACAAGAGGACAGGGGGTAGACACTGAAGCTTTCTTT.

This clonotype was detected many times. The chain uses TRBV27 and TRBJ2-7; 10 bases match TRBD2. Germline trimming cut 6 bases from V and 1 base from J; bases unmatched to any gene: 9. The CDR3 length is 16 residues. CDR1 is MNHEY and CDR2 is SMNVEV in the germline V gene (reference sequence). The CDR3 sequence is CASRPLAGEISYEQYF. CDR3 nucleotides: TGTGCCAGCAGACCTCTAGCGGGAGAAATTTCCTACGAGCAGTACTTC.

The chain employs TRBV25-1 and TRBJ1-3; D call uncertain. Trimming pared 11 bases from V and 2 bases from J, leaving 13 bases between. The CDR3 length is 13 residues. Per the germline V gene, CDR1 is MGHDK and CDR2 is SYGVNS. CDR3 sequence: CAAQGLAGNTIYF. CDR3 bases: TGTGCCGCCCAAGGTTTGGCTGGAAACACCATATATTTT.

V and J are TRBV19 and TRBJ1-2, with D possibly matching TRBD1 (5 bases). Germline values: CDR1 LNHDA, CDR2 SQIVND (reference sequence). The CDR3 is made up of 16 amino acids. The V gene lost 1 base and the J gene lost 0 bases, with 12 bases spanning the gap. The CDR3 DNA sequence: TGTGCCAGTAGTATAGCCGCCGGGACGACTAACTATGGCTACACCTTC. Its translation: CASSIAAGTTNYGYTF.

This clonotype showed up many times. The V gene is TRBV20-1, the J gene TRBJ1-1, with D perhaps TRBD1 (6 bases). Germline V CDR1 and CDR2: DFQATT, SNEGSKA (reference sequence). The CDR3 is 15 residues long. The V end was cut by 6 bases, the J end by 2 bases, with 19 bases between. The CDR3 bases are TGCAGTGCCGAAAACACCGGGACACTCAACACTGAAGCTTTCTTT. It codes for CSAENTGTLNTEAFF.

The CDR3 here is CASSWTTGGPEAFF. The CDR3, as DNA: TGTGCCAGCAGTTGGACGACAGGAGGTCCTGAAGCTTTCTTT. V usage is TRBV28 and J usage is TRBJ1-1; a weak D match, TRBD1 (6 bases). This CDR3 is built from 14 residues. Looked up from germline, CDR1 is MDHEN and CDR2 is SYDVKM. Deletions cut 4 bases from V and 6 bases from J, with 15 bases between.

This rearrangement joins TRBV6-1 to TRBJ1-1; D is undetermined. The V end was cut by 0 bases, the J end by 0 bases, with 11 bases between. CDR3 length equals 16 residues. The germline CDR1 and CDR2 sequences are MNHNS and SASEGT. The CDR3 region has the DNA TGTGCCAGCAGTGAAGCGCCGGTGGTAATGAACACTGAAGCTTTCTTT. It specifies CASSEAPVVMNTEAFF.

This clonotype came up many times. The CDR3 nucleotides read TGTGCCAGCAGTTACGCGGTGGGCAGGGGGAACGAGCAGTACTTC. Protein: CASSYAVGRGNEQYF. V usage is TRBV6-5 and J usage is TRBJ2-7; 7 bases align to TRBD1. The CDR3 has 15 residues. Germline CDR1 reads MNHEY; CDR2 reads SVGAGI. Trimming cost V 2 bases and J 5 bases; bases outside gene matches: 9.

This clonotype appeared a few times. The chain is built from TRBV11-2 and TRBJ2-2; maybe TRBD1 (6 bases). V was trimmed by 6 bases and J by 1 base, leaving 15 bases between them. Germline V gene lookup returns CDR1 SGHAT and CDR2 FQNNGV. The CDR3 is 16 amino acids. CDR3 amino acids: CASSRTSTGNTGELFF. In nucleotides, the CDR3 is TGTGCCAGCAGTCGAACCTCGACAGGGAACACCGGGGAGCTGTTTTTT.